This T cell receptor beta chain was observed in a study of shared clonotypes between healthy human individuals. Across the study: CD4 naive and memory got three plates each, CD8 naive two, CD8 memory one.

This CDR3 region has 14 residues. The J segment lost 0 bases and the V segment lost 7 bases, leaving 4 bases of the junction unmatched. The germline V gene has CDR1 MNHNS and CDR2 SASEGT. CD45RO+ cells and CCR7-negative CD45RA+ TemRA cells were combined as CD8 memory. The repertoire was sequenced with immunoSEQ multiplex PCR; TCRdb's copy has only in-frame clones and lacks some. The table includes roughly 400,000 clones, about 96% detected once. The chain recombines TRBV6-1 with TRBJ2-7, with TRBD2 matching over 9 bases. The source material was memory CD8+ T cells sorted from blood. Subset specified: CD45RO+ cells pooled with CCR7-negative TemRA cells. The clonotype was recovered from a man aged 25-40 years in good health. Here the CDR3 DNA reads TGTGCCAGCATGAGGACTAGCGCCTCCTACGAGCAGTACTTC. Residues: CASMRTSASYEQYF.